Listed below are T cell receptor beta chains from one sample, sequenced in a study of blood T cell repertoires in COVID-19. Measured with immunoSEQ multiplex PCR; TCRdb has only the in-frame clones, and not every one. Among about 220,000 clones listed, 70% to 90% were seen once. The sample taken for sequencing was peripheral blood. The receptors here all came from a human donor in a cohort sampled during active COVID-19. CDR3s leave out the opening cysteine and the closing phenylalanine or tryptophan.

>TRBV5-4|TRBJ2-5
ASSLAGLAGEETQY
>TRBV3-1/TRBV3-2|TRBJ1-1
ASSQLQGDTEAF
>TRBV7-2|TRBJ2-2
ASSPQRGGDPGELF
>TRBV12-5|TRBJ1-2
ASGFDRADYGYT
>TRBV12-3/TRBV12-4|TRBJ1-2
ASSDGVPVARD
>TRBV7-9|TRBJ1-1
ASSLQVSSTEAF
>TRBV7-2|TRBJ1-2
ASSLGASGAPGGYT
>TRBV6-1|TRBJ2-6
ASSDVAASSGANVLT
>TRBV5-6|TRBJ2-7
ASRRIQHYEQY
>TRBV12-3/TRBV12-4|TRBJ2-7
ASSFDRREQY
>TRBV18|TRBJ1-2
ASSPTGGPGYT
>TRBV6-5|TRBJ1-2
ASSYSKIKGDYGYT
>TRBV19|TRBJ2-2
ASIRTGVNTGELF
>TRBV9|TRBJ1-4
ASRGQGLGEKLF
>TRBV27|TRBJ1-6
ASSRDRSSYNSPLH
>TRBV4-3|TRBJ2-3
ASSQASGGTDTQY
>TRBV24-1|TRBJ2-5
ATQREGLETQY
>TRBV20-1|TRBJ1-1
SASAPGQGYTEAF
>TRBV7-2|TRBJ2-5
ASSLGGTSETQY
>TRBV6-5|TRBJ2-5
ASSPQRVKETQY
>TRBV18|TRBJ2-1
ASSPDRQGVSYNEQF
>TRBV6-1|TRBJ1-5
ASSEGIDSGQPQH
>TRBV3-1/TRBV3-2|TRBJ2-2
ASNDRAGDSTGELF
>TRBV9|TRBJ2-1
ASSVGSSLTAYNEQF
>TRBV18|TRBJ2-5
ASSTGLAGASETQY
>TRBV27|TRBJ1-1
ASTIEAF
>TRBV18|TRBJ1-4
ASSPVTGEEKLF
>TRBV20-1|TRBJ2-7
SASPGLYPTEQY
>TRBV1|TRBJ2-1
TSRRPRSEQF
>TRBV28|TRBJ1-4
ASTKDRGLEKLF
>TRBV6-5|TRBJ1-1
ASSSLTGGMNTEAF
>TRBV7-2|TRBJ1-2
ASTYRTGDGYT
>TRBV3-1/TRBV3-2|TRBJ2-3
ASSQGGTSGRAMGTDTQY
>TRBV7-9|TRBJ1-3
ASSPSGGASGNTIY
>TRBV10-3|TRBJ2-1
ATGLAGDNEQF
>TRBV18|TRBJ2-1
ASSPLEGGANEQF
>TRBV15|TRBJ2-7
ATSRDLNSFHEQY
>TRBV6-6|TRBJ2-3
ASSYLATDTQY
>TRBV19|TRBJ1-1
ASSIDGRVEAF
>TRBV6-1|TRBJ2-7
ASSDRLDEQY
>TRBV4-2|TRBJ1-1
ASSQDRGSGEAF
>TRBV7-3|TRBJ2-2
ASSSTGTGELF
>TRBV5-1|TRBJ2-5
ASSVTGTGGETQY
>TRBV3-1/TRBV3-2|TRBJ2-5
ASSPGGAPKETQY
>TRBV11-2|TRBJ1-4
ASSQGQGNYEKLF
>TRBV2|TRBJ2-2
ASSEALIPTNTGELF
>TRBV2|TRBJ1-3
ASSASPNSGNTIY